The T cell receptor (beta chain) described here comes from a study of blood T cell repertoires in COVID-19. About the research overall: Acute-phase and convalescent COVID-19 samples originated in the United States, Italy and Spain. Sources were T cells, B-cell-depleted T cells, or PBMCs; the material itself was cDNA or gDNA.

In the authors' methods: Nucleated cell counts were estimated from reference gene primer amplification. The assay was immunoSEQ multiplex PCR, and TCRdb's table has in-frame clones only and misses some. The D gene and trimming were derived from the DNA, and the V and J assignments and clone size from that table. Of tens of thousands of clones detected, about nine tenths appear once; the ten largest clones hold 13%. Sequenced: peripheral blood. This receptor was identified in a human donor in a cohort sampled during active COVID-19. The donor label of this sample is uncertain.

The DNA for the CDR3 is TGTGCCAGCAGCCCGGGGACTAGCGGGGGGAGTGAGACCCAGTACTTC. The encoded protein is CASSPGTSGGSETQYF. The chain employs TRBV5-5 and TRBJ2-5, with TRBD2 identical over 15 bases. CDR1 and CDR2 from the germline V gene are SGHKS and YYEKEE (reference sequence). Trimming cost V 4 bases and J 5 bases; bases outside gene matches: 6. The CDR3 is 16 amino acids. Based on the CDR3 plus reference TRBV5-5 and TRBJ2-5, the full variable domain is DAGVTQSPTHLIKTRGQQVTLRCSPISGHKSVSWYQQVLGQGPQFIFQYYEKEERGRGNFPDRFSARQFPNYSSELNVNALLLGDSALYLCASSPGTSGGSETQYFGPGTRLLVL.